Below are 21 T cell receptor beta chains sequenced from a single sample in a study of CD8 T cells in Susac syndrome. Random hexamers served to reverse transcribe roughly 0.45 to 1 ug RNA. In TCRdb, the immunoSEQ multiplex PCR reads were re-called with MiXCR into one record per CDR3 protein. Altogether about 300,000 distinct CDR3 sequences are present, over 75% being singletons, with the ten largest covering 0.21%. Source material: CD8+ T cells from PBMCs. The receptors were sampled from a human donor with multiple sclerosis.

The chain uses TRBV19 and TRBJ2-1; 8 bases are shared with TRBD2. J gave up 3 bases and V 5 bases, and 12 bases lay outside the gene matches. The CDR3 totals 17 residues. Germline loops: CDR1 LNHDA, CDR2 SQIVND (reference sequence). CDR3 in DNA: TGTGCCAGTAGTCTAGCGGGTGGGGAGAACTACTACAATGAGCAGTTCTTC. Translating gives CASSLAGGENYYNEQFF.

This chain uses TRBV7-9 with TRBJ2-7, with a weak D call TRBD1 (6 bases). The germline V gene encodes CDR1 SEHNR and CDR2 FQNEAQ (reference sequence). V was shortened by 7 bases and J by 0 bases, with 16 bases between the two germline ends. This CDR3 region has 15 residues. The CDR3 protein is CASTQTGAFSYEQYF. Written as DNA, the CDR3 is TGTGCCAGCACCCAGACAGGAGCTTTCTCCTACGAGCAGTACTTC. Drawing the rest from reference TRBV7-9 and TRBJ2-7, the complete variable domain is DTGVSQNPRHKITKRGQNVTFRCDPISEHNRLYWYRQTLGQGPEFLTYFQNEAQLEKSRLLSDRFSAERPKGSFSTLEIQRTEQGDSAMYLCASTQTGAFSYEQYFGPGTRLTVT.

This clonotype was observed a single time. The J gene is TRBJ2-1, the V gene TRBV4-3, with 10 bases aligning to TRBD2. The CDR3 runs 15 residues. Germline V gene lookup returns CDR1 LGHNA and CDR2 YSLEER. Trimming cost V 4 bases and J 3 bases; bases outside gene matches: 3. The CDR3 bases are TGCGCCAGCAGCCGGCTAGCGGGGGACTACAATGAGCAGTTCTTC. Its protein product is CASSRLAGDYNEQFF.

This clonotype was seen once. The chain recombines TRBV28 with TRBJ1-1; perhaps TRBD1 as D (5 bases). V gave up 6 bases and J gave up 5 bases, with 16 bases separating them. CDR3 size: 14 residues. The germline V gene has CDR1 MDHEN and CDR2 SYDVKM. Written as DNA, the CDR3 is TGTGCCAGCAGGCCTCAGGGAGGGACGACTGAAGCTTTCTTT. Translation: CASRPQGGTTEAFF. Together with reference TRBV28 and TRBJ1-1, the CDR3 gives the full variable domain: DVKVTQSSRYLVKRTGEKVFLECVQDMDHENMFWYRQDPGLGLRLIYFSYDVKMKEKGDIPEGYSVSREKKERFSLILESASTNQTSMYLCASRPQGGTTEAFFGQGTRLTVV.

In this sample, this clonotype turned up once. The gene calls are TRBV18 and TRBJ2-7; possible D gene TRBD2, 5 bases. Trimming removed 2 bases at V and 3 bases at J, with 14 bases between. There are 15 residues in the CDR3. Looked up from germline, CDR1 is KGHSH and CDR2 is LQKENI. CDR3 sequence (DNA): TGTGCCAGCTCACCAAAGGACGAGGGTGGCTACGAGCAGTACTTC. Its translation: CASSPKDEGGYEQYF.

V usage is TRBV9 and J usage is TRBJ1-2, with TRBD1 matching over 11 bases. The CDR3 length is 17 residues. Germline V gene data show CDR1 as SGDLS and CDR2 as YYNGEE. V lost 0 bases to trimming and J lost 5 bases; unmatched junction nucleotides: 9. CDR3 in amino acids: CASSVGGSGQGAYGYTF. The DNA of the CDR3 is TGTGCCAGCAGCGTAGGAGGAAGTGGACAGGGGGCGTATGGCTACACCTTC. The variable domain in full, completed from reference TRBV9 and TRBJ1-2, reads DSGVTQTPKHLITATGQRVTLRCSPRSGDLSVYWYQQSLDQGLQFLIQYYNGEERAKGNILERFSAQQFPDLHSELNLSSLELGDSALYFCASSVGGSGQGAYGYTFGSGTRLTVV.

The chain couples TRBV28 to TRBJ2-7; TRBD1 matches 7 bases. V dropped 2 bases and J dropped 6; count of bases not matched to a gene: 10. The CDR3 is made up of 15 amino acids. Per germline, CDR1 MDHEN and CDR2 SYDVKM. The CDR3 here is CASSLLRTGFAEQYF. The DNA of the CDR3 is TGTGCCAGCAGTTTACTGCGGACAGGTTTCGCCGAGCAGTACTTC. Full variable domain (outside the CDR3, taken from reference TRBV28 and TRBJ2-7): DVKVTQSSRYLVKRTGEKVFLECVQDMDHENMFWYRQDPGLGLRLIYFSYDVKMKEKGDIPEGYSVSREKKERFSLILESASTNQTSMYLCASSLLRTGFAEQYFGPGTRLTVT.

This clonotype appeared once. The gene calls are TRBV5-1 and TRBJ2-7; 7 nucleotides align to TRBD1. V was clipped by 4 bases and J by 2 bases; unmatched bases: 9. This CDR3 comprises 15 residues. The V gene's germline CDR1 is SGHRS and CDR2 YFSETQ. CDR3 sequence (DNA): TGCGCCAGCAGCCGCGGACAGGTCCCCGCCTACGAGCAGTACTTC. Translation gives CASSRGQVPAYEQYF. The full variable domain, rest sourced from reference TRBV5-1 and TRBJ2-7, is KAGVTQTPRYLIKTRGQQVTLSCSPISGHRSVSWYQQTPGQGLQFLFEYFSETQRNKGNFPGRFSGRQFSNSRSEMNVSTLELGDSALYLCASSRGQVPAYEQYFGPGTRLTVT.

This rearrangement joins TRBV29-1 to TRBJ2-3; D assignment may be TRBD1 or TRBD2 (5 bases each). CDR3 size: 17 residues. The V end was cut by 6 bases, the J end by 6 bases, with 28 bases between. The V gene's germline CDR1 is SQVTM and CDR2 ANQGSEA. The CDR3 reads CSVGPQGTGPARDTQYF. For the CDR3, the DNA is TGCAGCGTCGGGCCCCAAGGGACGGGACCGGCCCGGGATACGCAGTATTTT.

The chain joins TRBV30 to TRBJ2-1; unclear D gene. Germline lookup yields CDR1 GTSNPN and CDR2 SVGIG (reference sequence). The CDR3 consists of 14 residues. Between the trimmed V and J ends, which lost 0 bases and 6 bases, there was a span of 12 bases. The CDR3: CAWSVRSEPNEQFF. CDR3 coding DNA: TGTGCCTGGAGTGTAAGGTCGGAGCCCAATGAGCAGTTCTTC.

This rearrangement joins TRBV5-6 to TRBJ1-3, with no clear D. Trimming shortened V by 4 bases and J by 3 bases, and 17 bases separated the two germline ends. Germline CDR1 reads SGHDT; CDR2 reads YYEEEE. The CDR3 length is 16 residues. This CDR3 is CASSVGAGPFGNTIYF. The CDR3 bases are TGTGCCAGCAGCGTGGGAGCGGGCCCTTTTGGAAACACCATATATTTT.

This clonotype was seen only a few times. This rearrangement joins TRBV28 to TRBJ2-5; D call uncertain. The CDR3 is made up of 13 amino acids. Deletions cut 6 bases from V and 2 bases from J, with 10 bases between. The germline gives CDR1 MDHEN, CDR2 SYDVKM. CDR3: CASSLSAQETQYF. The DNA of the CDR3 is TGTGCCAGCAGCCTTTCGGCGCAAGAGACCCAGTACTTC. Full variable domain (remainder filled in from reference TRBV28 and TRBJ2-5): DVKVTQSSRYLVKRTGEKVFLECVQDMDHENMFWYRQDPGLGLRLIYFSYDVKMKEKGDIPEGYSVSREKKERFSLILESASTNQTSMYLCASSLSAQETQYFGPGTRLLVL.

The genes are TRBV4-3 and TRBJ2-7; no firm D call. Trimming shortened V by 0 bases and J by 1 base, and 10 bases separated the two germline ends. Germline assignment: CDR1 LGHNA and CDR2 YSLEER. CDR3 length: 15 residues. CDR3 amino acids: CASSQEKWQSYEQYF. Written as DNA, the CDR3 is TGCGCCAGCAGCCAAGAAAAGTGGCAATCCTACGAGCAGTACTTC.

The V call is TRBV28, the J call TRBJ2-7, with TRBD2 as a possible D gene (6 bases). Trimming took 5 bases from V and 4 from J, leaving 15 bases between them. Germline V CDR1 and CDR2: MDHEN, SYDVKM. The CDR3 is made up of 14 amino acids. CDR3 DNA sequence: TGTGCCAGCAGTGCGGGACTCCAGCAATACGAGCAGTACTTC. Amino acids: CASSAGLQQYEQYF.

This rearrangement joins TRBV2 to TRBJ2-1; 8 bases are shared with TRBD2. The V and J ends lost 9 bases and 9 bases, in that order; junction bases with no gene match: 13. The CDR3 runs to 14 residues. The germline V gene has CDR1 SNHLY and CDR2 FYNNEI. Here the CDR3 reads CARGAGVFQGEQFF. The CDR3 bases are TGTGCCAGGGGAGCGGGAGTTTTCCAGGGTGAGCAGTTCTTC. The variable domain in full, with the rest retrieved from reference TRBV2 and TRBJ2-1, is EPEVTQTPSHQVTQMGQEVILRCVPISNHLYFYWYRQILGQKVEFLVSFYNNEISEKSEIFDDQFSVERPDGSNFTLKIRSTKLEDSAMYFCARGAGVFQGEQFFGPGTRLTVL.

As DNA, the CDR3 is TGTGCCAGCAGTCTAACGTCCTGGGGGGTTAGCTCCTACAATGAGCAGTTCTTC. This encodes CASSLTSWGVSSYNEQFF. This chain links TRBV7-9 with TRBJ2-1; D is possibly TRBD2 (6 bases). This CDR3 comprises 18 residues. V was cut by 6 bases and J by 0 bases, with 21 bases left in between. CDR1 is SEHNR and CDR2 is FQNEAQ in the germline V gene (reference sequence). Filled out from reference TRBV7-9 and TRBJ2-1, the complete variable domain reads DTGVSQNPRHKITKRGQNVTFRCDPISEHNRLYWYRQTLGQGPEFLTYFQNEAQLEKSRLLSDRFSAERPKGSFSTLEIQRTEQGDSAMYLCASSLTSWGVSSYNEQFFGPGTRLTVL.

This clonotype was counted only a few times. The V gene is TRBV20-1, the J gene TRBJ2-7; 8 bases agree with TRBD1. The CDR3 has 12 amino acids. The germline V gene encodes CDR1 DFQATT and CDR2 SNEGSKA (reference sequence). Trimming at V came to 5 bases and at J to 3 bases, leaving 3 bases not matched to a gene. The DNA for the CDR3 is TGCAGTGCTTGGACAGGGAGCTACGAGCAGTACTTC. Translating gives CSAWTGSYEQYF.

This rearrangement joins TRBV4-3 to TRBJ2-7; 10 bases line up with TRBD1. V lost 3 bases and J lost 4; bases outside the gene matches: 3. This CDR3 contains 14 residues. Germline CDR1 is LGHNA and CDR2 is YSLEER. Here the CDR3 reads CASSQWTGGYEQYF. The CDR3, as DNA: TGCGCCAGCAGCCAGTGGACAGGGGGATACGAGCAGTACTTC.

This rearrangement joins TRBV6-1 to TRBJ2-7, with 12 bases identical to TRBD2. V shed 3 bases, J shed 5 bases, and the junction held 11 bases outside the gene matches. This CDR3 is built from 17 residues. Germline V gives CDR1 MNHNS, CDR2 SASEGT. CDR3 in amino acids: CASSDDFRLAGENEQYF. Here the CDR3 DNA reads TGTGCCAGCAGTGATGATTTTAGACTAGCGGGAGAGAACGAGCAGTACTTC.

The chain carries TRBV12-3 or TRBV12-4 and TRBJ2-1; a possible D gene is TRBD2 (5 bases). CDR3 length equals 16 residues. Trimming left V 3 bases short and J 8 bases short, with 20 bases between. The CDR3 DNA follows: TGTGCCAGCAGTTTTGGTGCTGCAGGAGGTGCGGATGAGCAGTTCTTC. It encodes CASSFGAAGGADEQFF.

This clonotype was seen more than once but under ten times. This chain's CDR3 is CASSFAGTSYEQYF. The CDR3 region has the DNA TGTGCCAGCAGTTTCGCCGGGACCTCCTACGAGCAGTACTTC. The chain uses TRBV28 and TRBJ2-7; D tentatively fits TRBD1 or TRBD2 (5 bases each). Looked up from germline, CDR1 is MDHEN and CDR2 is SYDVKM. The CDR3 runs to 14 residues. V lost 3 bases to trimming and J lost 0 bases, with 9 bases between them.